A selection of T cell receptor beta chains follows, all from one sample in a study of T-cell reconstitution after alpha-beta-depleted transplantation in children. TCRdb reprocessed the PCR reads with MiXCR, giving one entry per CDR3 protein. The data contain almost 400,000 distinct CDR3 sequences, roughly 22% of them seen just once; the ten biggest clones take up around 3.9%. Sequenced material: PBMCs from the stem cell graft donor, taken from the stem cell graft. These receptors all come from a human donor who donated a stem cell graft to a child with acute myeloid leukemia. The CDR3 runs from the conserved cysteine through the conserved F or W. Each record gives: clone size, J gene, V gene, D gene, CDR3 DNA, CDR3 protein. A D gene is named only where the DNA matches it firmly. Clone sizes are given selectively: once, few, many, or a class where the clone is expanded.

abundance: few; j_gene: TRBJ1-2; v_gene: TRBV15; d_gene: .; CDR3nt: TGTGCCACCAGCAGAGATATAGGCAGCAACTATGGCTACACCTTC; CDR3aa: CATSRDIGSNYGYTF
abundance: few; j_gene: TRBJ2-6; v_gene: TRBV24-1; d_gene: .; CDR3nt: TGTGCCACCAGTGAGGAGGGGAAGTCTGGGGCCAACGTCCTGACTTTC; CDR3aa: CATSEEGKSGANVLTF
abundance: .; j_gene: TRBJ2-7; v_gene: TRBV30; d_gene: TRBD1; CDR3nt: TGTGCCTTCCGACCCTCGACAGGGGGCGACGTCGACGAGCAGTACTTC; CDR3aa: CAFRPSTGGDVDEQYF
abundance: .; j_gene: TRBJ2-1; v_gene: TRBV28; d_gene: TRBD2; CDR3nt: TGTGCCAGCAATCCGGCCGGCGGGAGCTCCTACAATGAGCAGTTCTTC; CDR3aa: CASNPAGGSSYNEQFF
abundance: .; j_gene: TRBJ2-2; v_gene: TRBV25-1; d_gene: .; CDR3nt: TGTGCCAGCAGTGAATTGTACACCGGGGAGCTGTTTTTT; CDR3aa: CASSELYTGELFF
abundance: .; j_gene: TRBJ1-1; v_gene: TRBV5-1; d_gene: .; CDR3nt: TGCGCCAGCAGCTTGGATGGGGGCGGGGGATCTGAAGCTTTCTTT; CDR3aa: CASSLDGGGGSEAFF
abundance: few; j_gene: TRBJ2-7; v_gene: TRBV12-3/TRBV12-4; d_gene: TRBD1; CDR3nt: TGTGCCAGCAGTTCATCACAGGGGGTATACGAGCAGTACTTC; CDR3aa: CASSSSQGVYEQYF
abundance: .; j_gene: TRBJ2-3; v_gene: TRBV29-1; d_gene: TRBD2; CDR3nt: TGCAGCGTTGAGAAACTAGCGGGAGCCCCCACAGATACGCAGTATTTT; CDR3aa: CSVEKLAGAPTDTQYF
abundance: .; j_gene: TRBJ1-6; v_gene: TRBV4-3; d_gene: .; CDR3nt: TGCGCCAGCAGCCAAGATAGCGGGGGTTCCTATAATTCACCCCTCCACTTT; CDR3aa: CASSQDSGGSYNSPLHF
abundance: many; j_gene: TRBJ2-7; v_gene: TRBV6-2/TRBV6-3; d_gene: TRBD1; CDR3nt: TGTGCCAGCAGTTACGCGGGACAGGCGTACGAGCAGTACTTC; CDR3aa: CASSYAGQAYEQYF
abundance: .; j_gene: TRBJ2-3; v_gene: TRBV5-1; d_gene: .; CDR3nt: TGCGCCAGCAGCCGGCAGGGGCACTCAGATACGCAGTATTTT; CDR3aa: CASSRQGHSDTQYF
abundance: many; j_gene: TRBJ2-3; v_gene: TRBV10-3; d_gene: .; CDR3nt: TGTGCCATCAGCCACGAGGGCGGGATCGCAGATACGCAGTATTTT; CDR3aa: CAISHEGGIADTQYF
abundance: many; j_gene: TRBJ2-3; v_gene: TRBV20-1; d_gene: TRBD2; CDR3nt: TGCAGTGCTAGGCTAGCGGGAGGCGGGTATACGCAGTATTTT; CDR3aa: CSARLAGGGYTQYF
abundance: .; j_gene: TRBJ2-1; v_gene: TRBV4-2; d_gene: .; CDR3nt: TGTGCCAGCAGCCCCCCCGGGTCCAGCTCCTACAATGAGCAGTTCTTC; CDR3aa: CASSPPGSSSYNEQFF
abundance: many; j_gene: TRBJ2-7; v_gene: TRBV20-1; d_gene: TRBD2; CDR3nt: TGCAGTGCTGAAGCGGGAGCTATGTACGAGCAGTACTTC; CDR3aa: CSAEAGAMYEQYF
abundance: .; j_gene: TRBJ2-5; v_gene: TRBV20-1; d_gene: TRBD2; CDR3nt: TGCAGTGCTAGAGATGGTAGAGTACTAGCGGGAGCCCGAGAGACCCAGTACTTC; CDR3aa: CSARDGRVLAGARETQYF
abundance: .; j_gene: TRBJ2-1; v_gene: TRBV4-1; d_gene: .; CDR3nt: TGCGCCAGCAGCCACCTAGACTACAATGAGCAGTTCTTC; CDR3aa: CASSHLDYNEQFF
abundance: many; j_gene: TRBJ1-1; v_gene: TRBV20-1; d_gene: .; CDR3nt: TGCAGGGCCAGAGGTGGGGCGCGGGACACTGAAGCTTTCTTT; CDR3aa: CRARGGARDTEAFF
abundance: few; j_gene: TRBJ2-7; v_gene: TRBV7-2; d_gene: .; CDR3nt: TGTGCCAGCAGGATGGGTGGTCCCTCCTACGAGCAGTACTTC; CDR3aa: CASRMGGPSYEQYF
abundance: once; j_gene: TRBJ1-6; v_gene: TRBV15; d_gene: .; CDR3nt: TGTGCCACCAGCAGAGGAAATTCCAGGTCTCGTAATTCACCCCTCCACTTT; CDR3aa: CATSRGNSRSRNSPLHF
abundance: few; j_gene: TRBJ2-1; v_gene: TRBV7-3; d_gene: .; CDR3nt: TGTGCCAGCAGCAGATCGTCTCTAGCGAACAATGAGCAGTTCTTC; CDR3aa: CASSRSSLANNEQFF
abundance: few; j_gene: TRBJ1-5; v_gene: TRBV28; d_gene: .; CDR3nt: TGTGCCAGCAGTTCCCGGGCCTTAAATCAGCCCCAGCATTTT; CDR3aa: CASSSRALNQPQHF
abundance: many; j_gene: TRBJ2-1; v_gene: TRBV20-1; d_gene: TRBD2; CDR3nt: TGCAGTAAAGCTAGCGGGTACTACAATGAGCAGTTCTTC; CDR3aa: CSKASGYYNEQFF
abundance: .; j_gene: TRBJ1-2; v_gene: TRBV7-2; d_gene: .; CDR3nt: TGTGCCAGCAGCCCCCAGGGACGCCTTAACTATGGCTACACCTTC; CDR3aa: CASSPQGRLNYGYTF
abundance: many; j_gene: TRBJ2-7; v_gene: TRBV28; d_gene: .; CDR3nt: TGTGCCAGCAGGAGGATCGACGGAGGAAACGAGCAGTACTTC; CDR3aa: CASRRIDGGNEQYF
abundance: few; j_gene: TRBJ2-7; v_gene: TRBV4-1; d_gene: .; CDR3nt: TGCGCCAGCAGCCGGGGACAGGGACAGCGGGAGTTCCACGAGCAGTACTTC; CDR3aa: CASSRGQGQREFHEQYF
abundance: .; j_gene: TRBJ2-5; v_gene: TRBV5-1; d_gene: TRBD1; CDR3nt: TGCGCCAGCAGCTATATGGGACAGAACCAAGAGACCCAGTACTTC; CDR3aa: CASSYMGQNQETQYF
abundance: .; j_gene: TRBJ1-1; v_gene: TRBV15; d_gene: .; CDR3nt: TGTGCCACCAGCAGAGATGGACACCTGAACACTGAAGCTTTCTTT; CDR3aa: CATSRDGHLNTEAFF
abundance: many; j_gene: TRBJ2-3; v_gene: TRBV29-1; d_gene: .; CDR3nt: TGCAGCGCCGACAACCGAGGAAGCACAGATACGCAGTATTTT; CDR3aa: CSADNRGSTDTQYF
abundance: .; j_gene: TRBJ2-5; v_gene: TRBV20-1; d_gene: TRBD2; CDR3nt: TGCAGTGCTAGGGGTGTGGCGGGAGGAGAGACCCAGTACTTC; CDR3aa: CSARGVAGGETQYF
abundance: many; j_gene: TRBJ2-3; v_gene: TRBV6-4; d_gene: .; CDR3nt: TGTGCCAGCAGTGACTCATTGGGGACAGATACGCAGTATTTT; CDR3aa: CASSDSLGTDTQYF
abundance: few; j_gene: TRBJ1-3; v_gene: TRBV7-2; d_gene: .; CDR3nt: TGTGCCAGCAGCTTTGGCATTAGCTCTGGAAACACCATATATTTT; CDR3aa: CASSFGISSGNTIYF
abundance: .; j_gene: TRBJ2-3; v_gene: TRBV4-3; d_gene: .; CDR3nt: TGCGCCAGCAGCCAATCACTAAGGCCGGCCATTGGCACAGATACGCAGTATTTT; CDR3aa: CASSQSLRPAIGTDTQYF
abundance: few; j_gene: TRBJ2-7; v_gene: TRBV7-2; d_gene: TRBD2; CDR3nt: TGTGCCAGCAGCGACACTAGCGGGAGCTCCTACGAGCAGTACTTC; CDR3aa: CASSDTSGSSYEQYF
abundance: .; j_gene: TRBJ1-1; v_gene: TRBV28; d_gene: .; CDR3nt: TGTGCCAGCAGTTATGAGTTGAACACTGAAGCTTTCTTT; CDR3aa: CASSYELNTEAFF
abundance: .; j_gene: TRBJ2-7; v_gene: TRBV6-2/TRBV6-3; d_gene: .; CDR3nt: TGTGCCAGCAGTCCCTCCCCGGGGGAGCAGTACTTC; CDR3aa: CASSPSPGEQYF
abundance: many; j_gene: TRBJ2-5; v_gene: TRBV20-1; d_gene: .; CDR3nt: TGCAGTGCTAGCCCCGGTGGGGGGGAGACCCAGTACTTC; CDR3aa: CSASPGGGETQYF
abundance: few; j_gene: TRBJ2-5; v_gene: TRBV20-1; d_gene: TRBD2; CDR3nt: TGCAGTGCTATCTCGACTAGCGGGATAACACAAGAGACCCAGTACTTC; CDR3aa: CSAISTSGITQETQYF
abundance: few; j_gene: TRBJ2-2; v_gene: TRBV13; d_gene: .; CDR3nt: TGTGCCAGCAGCTTAGCCGAGGGCGGCGGGGAGCTGTTTTTT; CDR3aa: CASSLAEGGGELFF
abundance: few; j_gene: TRBJ2-7; v_gene: TRBV7-3; d_gene: .; CDR3nt: TGTGCCAGCAGCCCTCGGCTAGTGAGGTTCTACGAGCAGTACTTC; CDR3aa: CASSPRLVRFYEQYF
abundance: .; j_gene: TRBJ2-1; v_gene: TRBV3-1; d_gene: TRBD2; CDR3nt: TGTGCCAGCAGCCAGGGAAGCGGGACTGGCAATGAGCAGTTCTTC; CDR3aa: CASSQGSGTGNEQFF
abundance: .; j_gene: TRBJ1-2; v_gene: TRBV12-3/TRBV12-4; d_gene: .; CDR3nt: TGTGCCAGCAGTCTGACCGGAGGGGGAGGGGGTGAAGGCTACACCTTC; CDR3aa: CASSLTGGGGGEGYTF
abundance: few; j_gene: TRBJ2-3; v_gene: TRBV4-2; d_gene: .; CDR3nt: TGTGCCAGCAGCCGGGGAAAACGCACAGATACGCAGTATTTT; CDR3aa: CASSRGKRTDTQYF
abundance: .; j_gene: TRBJ2-3; v_gene: TRBV7-9; d_gene: TRBD1; CDR3nt: TGTGCCAGCAGCTTTCGGACAGGGGTCATGACCACAGATACGCAGTATTTT; CDR3aa: CASSFRTGVMTTDTQYF
abundance: .; j_gene: TRBJ2-5; v_gene: TRBV20-1; d_gene: TRBD2; CDR3nt: TGCAGTGGGGGCCCCCCACTAGCGATGGAGACCCAGTACTTC; CDR3aa: CSGGPPLAMETQYF
abundance: .; j_gene: TRBJ2-7; v_gene: TRBV24-1; d_gene: .; CDR3nt: TGTGCCACCATTTGGGGACCCCTTACCTACGAGCAGTACTTC; CDR3aa: CATIWGPLTYEQYF
abundance: few; j_gene: TRBJ1-6; v_gene: TRBV12-3/TRBV12-4; d_gene: .; CDR3nt: TGTGCCAGCAGTCCCCTGGGGAATTCACCCCTCCACTTT; CDR3aa: CASSPLGNSPLHF
abundance: .; j_gene: TRBJ2-7; v_gene: TRBV25-1; d_gene: .; CDR3nt: TGTGCCAGCAGTGAATCCAGAGGGGGACATACCTACGAGCAGTACTTC; CDR3aa: CASSESRGGHTYEQYF
abundance: many; j_gene: TRBJ2-1; v_gene: TRBV7-6; d_gene: .; CDR3nt: TGTGCCAGCAGCGTCGACGGAGGAAACAATGAGCAGTTCTTC; CDR3aa: CASSVDGGNNEQFF
abundance: .; j_gene: TRBJ2-1; v_gene: TRBV4-1; d_gene: TRBD2; CDR3nt: TGCGCCAGCAGCCAAGATGGGGGGACTACCATCTACAATGAGCAGTTCTTC; CDR3aa: CASSQDGGTTIYNEQFF
abundance: .; j_gene: TRBJ2-1; v_gene: TRBV7-9; d_gene: TRBD1; CDR3nt: TGTGCCAGCAGCTTAGCCGGGACAGTGGAGCAGTTCTTC; CDR3aa: CASSLAGTVEQFF
abundance: few; j_gene: TRBJ2-1; v_gene: TRBV7-2; d_gene: .; CDR3nt: TGTGCCAGCAGCCCAGGGACTTTCTGGAATGAGCAGTTCTTC; CDR3aa: CASSPGTFWNEQFF
abundance: .; j_gene: TRBJ2-1; v_gene: TRBV11-1; d_gene: TRBD2; CDR3nt: TGTGCCAGCAGCTTGGTCTCCCTTCGTAGCGGGAGACCCTACAATGAGCAGTTCTTC; CDR3aa: CASSLVSLRSGRPYNEQFF
abundance: many; j_gene: TRBJ2-7; v_gene: TRBV29-1; d_gene: TRBD2; CDR3nt: TGCAGCGTTGTCCGGGGGACTAGCGTAGACTACGAGCAGTACTTC; CDR3aa: CSVVRGTSVDYEQYF